This T cell receptor (beta chain) was sequenced in a study of T-cell memory formation after mild COVID-19. Across the whole study: Largely, the TCR clusters proved donor specific. Study conclusions and caveats: Contracting clones from day 15 to 85 showed balanced CD4/CD8; later expanders favored CD4+.

Constant-segment primers were used for 5'RACE, and the resulting TCR alpha and TCR beta cDNA libraries carried sample barcodes and UMIs. TCRdb re-derived calls from the 5' RACE reads in MiXCR, one entry per CDR3 protein. The table has some 450,000 distinct CDR3 sequences, roughly 18% seen once; the top ten hold 20% to 25%. The ends were cut back, 1 base at V and 0 bases at J, with 13 bases in the middle. CDR3 length: 16 residues. Germline V CDR1 and CDR2: SGHRS, YFSETQ. This clonotype was detected only a few times. No antigen is known for it. The chain is built from TRBV5-1 and TRBJ1-2; D unresolved. The sequencing sample was made of PBMCs or a T cell subset sorted from them (not recorded which). The receptor was derived from a young man who had mild COVID-19 (a few samples of this study predate the infection). Cell type and time point are not known. CDR3 in amino acids: CASSLWWDIANYGYTF. The CDR3 DNA reads as TGCGCCAGCAGCTTGTGGTGGGATATTGCTAACTATGGCTACACCTTC. Variable domain in full (rest from reference TRBV5-1 and TRBJ1-2): KAGVTQTPRYLIKTRGQQVTLSCSPISGHRSVSWYQQTPGQGLQFLFEYFSETQRNKGNFPGRFSGRQFSNSRSEMNVSTLELGDSALYLCASSLWWDIANYGYTFGSGTRLTVV.